This T cell receptor (beta chain) was captured in a study of response to subunit inactivated influenza vaccine. Overall study results and limits: Few new T cells, the authors suggested, are recruited by each seasonal influenza vaccination.

In TCRdb, the RT-PCR reads were re-called with MiXCR into one record per CDR3 protein. This table holds 450,000 to 700,000 distinct CDR3 sequences, 14% found once. The CDR3 extends over 16 amino acids. V shed 4 bases and J shed 5 bases, with 20 bases lying between them. CDR1 and CDR2 from the germline V gene are MGHRA and YSYEKL. This clonotype was observed a few times. Its antigen is unidentified. The clonotype was recovered from a man in his fifties or sixties who received an inactivated influenza vaccine. This sequence joins TRBV4-1 and TRBJ1-1; maybe TRBD1 (6 bases). The material sequenced was PBMCs from blood, taken about 11 days after vaccination. The CDR3 region has the DNA TGCGCCAGCAGCCTGGGGGCCTTTGAGCCGGGGACTGAAGCTTTCTTT. Its translation: CASSLGAFEPGTEAFF.